This TCR beta chain was recovered during a study of blood T cells in healthy people across ages. Study-wide results and limits: Changes seen in expanded clonotypes were possibly confounded by donor CMV status left unknown.

The CDR3 has 15 amino acids. The germline V gene has CDR1 SGHRS and CDR2 YFSETQ. Unmatched junction bases numbered 3, after V lost 0 bases and J lost 4 bases. For the second PCR, which ran for 7 to 11 cycles, a sample-barcoded 5' primer and a J-beta primer mix were used. Through a template-switch adaptor with 12 random nucleotides, each cDNA molecule received a tag. TCRdb reprocessed the 5' RACE reads with MiXCR, giving one entry per CDR3 protein. Here the sample spans 700,000 to 950,000 distinct CDR3 sequences, approximately 39% being singletons. Isolation yielded PBMCs, at least 6 million per sample, in every case. Each sample yielded at least 5.5 micrograms of PBMC total RNA. Concerning this clonotype: Its cognate antigen is unknown.

Sequencing was done on a sample of blood. The receptor was derived from a woman aged 55-70 years in good health. This rearrangement joins TRBV5-1 to TRBJ2-3; TRBD2 matches at 9 bases. For the CDR3, the DNA is TGCGCCAGCAGCTTGGAGGCGGGAGGGGCAGATACGCAGTATTTT. Its translation: CASSLEAGGADTQYF.